This TCR beta chain was obtained from a study of immune evolution from preneoplasia to lung adenocarcinoma. Overall study findings and caveats: Clonality was highest in normal lung, lower in later-stage lesions apparently. Normal lung had the highest top T cell clone frequencies.

Comment on this clone: Its antigen is not known.

TCRdb's table, derived via immunoSEQ multiplex PCR, lists solely in-frame clones and lacks some. The data show 850 to 1,100 clones, more than 75% seen once. This CDR3 is built from 16 residues. Trimming removed 0 bases from V and 6 bases from J; junction bases left unmatched: 7. Germline loops: CDR1 MNHEY, CDR2 SVGAGI. The material sequenced was FFPE tissue from an adenomatous hyperplasia lung lesion. Documented subset: atypical adenomatous hyperplasia (AAH), lung preneoplasia. This sequence was found in a person aged 55 to 79 with lung adenocarcinoma. The chain carries TRBV6-5 and TRBJ2-3, with 9 bases that match TRBD2. This chain's CDR3 is CASSYSRIAGADTQYF. CDR3 sequence (DNA): TGTGCCAGCAGTTACTCAAGGATAGCGGGAGCCGATACGCAGTATTTT.